This T cell receptor (beta chain) was identified in a study of human T cells and chemical hapten exposure. For the study at large: Per-sample TCR yields varied mainly from small pooled library volume differences.

TCRdb passed the RACE reads through MiXCR, listing each CDR3 protein once. Of 180,000 or so distinct CDR3 sequences listed, about 14% are singletons. Time point defined: patch test 1, 2 weeks after DPC sensitization. Treatment defined: therapeutic diphenylcyclopropenone sensitization with weekly scalp DPC. Germline lookup yields CDR1 SQVTM and CDR2 ANQGSEA. Trimming shortened V by 7 bases and J by 5 bases, and 8 bases separated the two germline ends. This CDR3 is 10 amino acids long. The source was whole blood, collected in connection with sensitization to the hapten diphenylcyclopropenone (DPC). The chain recombines TRBV29-1 with TRBJ2-5; no reliable D call. This TCR derives from a woman aged 25 to 39 with alopecia areata. Some clones in this sample may be carry-over from other donors' samples. This chain's CDR3 is CSEGFETQYF. DNA for the CDR3: TGCAGCGAGGGTTTCGAGACCCAGTACTTC.